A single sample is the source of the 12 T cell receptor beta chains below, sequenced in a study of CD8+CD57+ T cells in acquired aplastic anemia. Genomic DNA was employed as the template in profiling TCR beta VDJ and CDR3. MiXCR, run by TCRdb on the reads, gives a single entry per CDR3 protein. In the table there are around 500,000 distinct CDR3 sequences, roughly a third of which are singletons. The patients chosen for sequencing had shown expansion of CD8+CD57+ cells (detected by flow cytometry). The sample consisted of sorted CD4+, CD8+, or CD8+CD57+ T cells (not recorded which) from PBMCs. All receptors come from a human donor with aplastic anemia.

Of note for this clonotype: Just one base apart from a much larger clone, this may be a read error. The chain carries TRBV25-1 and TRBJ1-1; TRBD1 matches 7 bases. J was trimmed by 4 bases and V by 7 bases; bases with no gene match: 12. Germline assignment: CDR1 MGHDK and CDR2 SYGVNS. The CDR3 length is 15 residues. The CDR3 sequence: CASTREGAMSTEAFF. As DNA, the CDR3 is TGTGCCAGCACAAGGGAGGGGGCGATGAGCACTGAAGCTTTCTTT.

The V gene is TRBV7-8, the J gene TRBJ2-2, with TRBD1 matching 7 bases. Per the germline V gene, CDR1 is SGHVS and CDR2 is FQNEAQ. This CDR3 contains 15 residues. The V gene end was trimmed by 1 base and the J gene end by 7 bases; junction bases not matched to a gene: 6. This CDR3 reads CASSLVQGVGGELFF. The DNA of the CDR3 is TGTGCCAGCAGCTTAGTTCAGGGGGTAGGCGGGGAGCTGTTTTTT.

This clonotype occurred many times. CDR3 in amino acids: CASRNTGGRTEAFF. The CDR3 nucleotides are TGTGCCAGCAGGAACACAGGGGGGCGGACTGAAGCTTTCTTT. The chain is built from TRBV2 and TRBJ1-1, with 8 bases lining up with TRBD1. Germline V lookup: CDR1 SNHLY, CDR2 FYNNEI. This CDR3 is built from 14 residues. Losses at the gene ends were 6 bases for V and 5 bases for J; bases not matched to a gene: 8. The full variable domain, rest sourced from reference TRBV2 and TRBJ1-1, is EPEVTQTPSHQVTQMGQEVILRCVPISNHLYFYWYRQILGQKVEFLVSFYNNEISEKSEIFDDQFSVERPDGSNFTLKIRSTKLEDSAMYFCASRNTGGRTEAFFGQGTRLTVV.

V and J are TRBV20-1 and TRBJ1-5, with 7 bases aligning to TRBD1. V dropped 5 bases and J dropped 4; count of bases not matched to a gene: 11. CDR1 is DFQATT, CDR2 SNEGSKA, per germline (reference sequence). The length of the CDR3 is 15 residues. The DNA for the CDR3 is TGCAGTGCTGCAAGCCCGACAGGGTCAAATCAGCCCCAGCATTTT. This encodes CSAASPTGSNQPQHF.

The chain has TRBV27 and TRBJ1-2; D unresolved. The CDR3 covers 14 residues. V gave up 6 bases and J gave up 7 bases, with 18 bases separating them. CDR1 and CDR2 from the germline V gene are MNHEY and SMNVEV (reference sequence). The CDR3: CASRMLSGPPGYTF. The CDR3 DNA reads TGTGCCAGCAGGATGCTCTCCGGTCCGCCTGGCTACACCTTC.

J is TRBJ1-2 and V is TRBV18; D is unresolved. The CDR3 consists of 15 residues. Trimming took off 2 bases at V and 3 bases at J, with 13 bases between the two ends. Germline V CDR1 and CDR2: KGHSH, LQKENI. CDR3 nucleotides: TGTGCCAGCTCACCAATGACCACTACTCACTATGGCTACACCTTC. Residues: CASSPMTTTHYGYTF.

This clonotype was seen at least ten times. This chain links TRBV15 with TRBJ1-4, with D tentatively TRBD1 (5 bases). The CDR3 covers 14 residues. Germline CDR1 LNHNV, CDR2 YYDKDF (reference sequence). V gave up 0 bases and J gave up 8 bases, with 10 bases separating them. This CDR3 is CATSRDGQGEKLFF. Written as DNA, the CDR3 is TGTGCCACCAGCAGAGATGGCCAGGGAGAAAAACTGTTTTTT.

CDR3 nucleotide sequence: TGTGCCATCAGCCCGGGACAGCTGTATGAAAAACTGTTTTTT. This sequence encodes CAISPGQLYEKLFF. V is TRBV10-3 and J is TRBJ1-4; 7 positions match TRBD1. Germline assignment: CDR1 ENHRY and CDR2 SYGVKD. With 6 bases clipped from V and 6 bases from J, the junction kept 7 bases outside the gene matches. This CDR3 is 14 amino acids long.

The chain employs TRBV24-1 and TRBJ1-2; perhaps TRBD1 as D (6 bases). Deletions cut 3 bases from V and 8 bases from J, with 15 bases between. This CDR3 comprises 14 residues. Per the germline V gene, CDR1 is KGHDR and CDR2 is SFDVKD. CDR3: CATSDPGQDIGYTF. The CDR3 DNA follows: TGTGCCACCAGTGATCCGGGACAAGATATAGGCTACACCTTC.

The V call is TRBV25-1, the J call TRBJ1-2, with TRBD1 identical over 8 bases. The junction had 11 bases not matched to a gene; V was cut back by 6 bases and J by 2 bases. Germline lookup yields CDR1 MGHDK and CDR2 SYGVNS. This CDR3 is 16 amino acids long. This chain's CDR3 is CASSDRDRLRNYGYTF. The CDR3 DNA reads TGTGCCAGCAGCGACCGGGACAGGCTAAGAAACTATGGCTACACCTTC.

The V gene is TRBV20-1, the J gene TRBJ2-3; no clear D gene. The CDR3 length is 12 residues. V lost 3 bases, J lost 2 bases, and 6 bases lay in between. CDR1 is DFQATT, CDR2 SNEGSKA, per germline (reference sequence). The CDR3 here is CSASANTDTQYF. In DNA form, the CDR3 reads TGCAGTGCTAGTGCGAACACAGATACGCAGTATTTT.

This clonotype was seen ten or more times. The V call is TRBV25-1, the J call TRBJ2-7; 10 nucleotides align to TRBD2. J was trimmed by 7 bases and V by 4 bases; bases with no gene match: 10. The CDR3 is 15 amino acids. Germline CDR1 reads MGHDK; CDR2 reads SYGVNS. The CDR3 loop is CASSGWTSGAGEQYF. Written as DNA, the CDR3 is TGTGCCAGCAGTGGCTGGACTAGCGGAGCGGGTGAGCAGTACTTC.